A selection of T cell receptor beta chains follows, all from one sample in a study of cytomegalovirus exposure and HLA in healthy donors. TCRdb's table, derived via immunoSEQ multiplex PCR, lists solely in-frame clones and lacks some. The sample shows more than 130,000 clones, approximately 83% of them seen only once. Sequences were obtained from PBMCs. These receptor sequences come from a man aged 35 to 55 in good health and CMV-seropositive. Each CDR3 is given with its conserved first and last residue. D genes are given only for firm matches. Size is omitted from some rows. Given values are once, few, many or a class for expanded clones.

>14|once|TRBJ2-3|-|TRBV28
TGTGCCAGCATAAATGGCGGGAGCACAGATACGCAGTATTTT
CASINGGSTDTQYF
>14|-|TRBJ2-7|TRBD1|TRBV5-6
TGTGCCAGCAGCTTTGGCGACAGGGCGAACGAGCAGTACTTC
CASSFGDRANEQYF
>13|once|TRBJ2-7|-|TRBV30
TGTGCCTGGAGTCCCCGGGGGTTGGATGAGCAGTACTTC
CAWSPRGLDEQYF
>13|-|TRBJ2-7|-|TRBV21-1
TGTGCCAGCAGCCACGACTCGGTAATCGAGCAGTACTTC
CASSHDSVIEQYF
>17|-|TRBJ2-1|TRBD2|TRBV7-3
TGTGCCAGCAGCAAGGGACTAGCGGGGGCCGGGTTCAATGAGCAGTTCTTC
CASSKGLAGAGFNEQFF
>15|-|TRBJ2-3|-|TRBV5-1
TGCGCCAGCAGCTTGGAGGCAGGGTTGACAGATACGCAGTATTTT
CASSLEAGLTDTQYF
>20|-|TRBJ2-2|TRBD2|TRBV6-1
TGTGCCAGCAGTGCAACTCCCCTCATAGCGGGAGTACTTGACACCGGGGAGCTGTTTTTT
CASSATPLIAGVLDTGELFF
>14|-|TRBJ2-5|TRBD1|TRBV5-1
TGCGCCAGCAGACCCGGGACAGGTCAAGAGACCCAGTACTTC
CASRPGTGQETQYF
>16|-|TRBJ2-5|-|TRBV14
TGTGCCAGCAGCCGAAGAGGGTACCCAATAGTCGAGACCCAGTACTTC
CASSRRGYPIVETQYF
>17|few|TRBJ2-5|TRBD2|TRBV29-1
TGCAGCGTGGGTAGACTAGCGGGGGGGCTTAGGACGGAGACCCAGTACTTC
CSVGRLAGGLRTETQYF
>15|-|TRBJ2-7|-|TRBV27
TGTGCCAGCAGCCCAACCGGGACATCTACCTACGAGCAGTACTTC
CASSPTGTSTYEQYF
>13|-|TRBJ1-6|-|TRBV7-9
TGTTCCAGCAGCTCCCCCAATAATTCACCCCTCCACTTT
CSSSSPNNSPLHF
>16|once|TRBJ2-3|TRBD1|TRBV5-1
TGCGCCAGCAGCTTTGGATTGACAGGGGTGACAGATACGCAGTATTTT
CASSFGLTGVTDTQYF
>17|-|TRBJ2-5|TRBD1|TRBV10-3
TGTGCCATCAGTGGGAACCCTTCAGACAGGGGAAGTGAGACCCAGTACTTC
CAISGNPSDRGSETQYF
>12|-|TRBJ1-2|-|TRBV2
TGTGCCATCCTCGGGGGGGCTCCTGGCTACACCTTC
CAILGGAPGYTF
>17|-|TRBJ1-3|TRBD1|TRBV4-3
TGCGCCAGCAGCCAAGCGCCGGGACAGATCTCTGGAAACACCATATATTTT
CASSQAPGQISGNTIYF
>14|-|TRBJ2-1|-|TRBV19
TGTGCCAGTAGTATTCAGGGCTCCTACAATGAGCAGTTCTTC
CASSIQGSYNEQFF
>14|once|TRBJ2-3|TRBD2|TRBV15
TGTGCCACCAGCATCGGACTAGCGGCAGATACGCAGTATTTT
CATSIGLAADTQYF
>15|once|TRBJ2-1|TRBD2|TRBV7-9
TGTGCCAGCAGGCGAGCTAGCGGGGCCAACAATGAGCAGTTCTTC
CASRRASGANNEQFF
>14|-|TRBJ2-7|-|TRBV4-3
TGCGCCAGCAGCCAAGATGTTGGAGGGTACGAGCAGTACTTC
CASSQDVGGYEQYF
>16|once|TRBJ1-2|TRBD1|TRBV11-2
TGTGCCAGCAGCTTAGACCCTATTAGGGGGCTCTATGGCTACACCTTC
CASSLDPIRGLYGYTF
>16|-|TRBJ1-6|-|TRBV10-3
TGTGCCATCAGTCCTATGGTGGCAGGGGCGAATTCACCCCTCCACTTT
CAISPMVAGANSPLHF
>16|-|TRBJ2-1|-|TRBV7-9
TGTGCCAGCAGCAGCAAACGCGGGACTTTAATCAATGAGCAGTTCTTC
CASSSKRGTLINEQFF
>13|-|TRBJ2-1|-|TRBV10-3
TGTGCCATCAGGGACAGAGCCTACAATGAGCAGTTCTTC
CAIRDRAYNEQFF
>11|-|TRBJ1-1|-|TRBV20-1
TGCAGTGCTAGAGATAGCGCTGAAGCTCTCTTT
CSARDSAEALF
>14|-|TRBJ2-7|TRBD2|TRBV7-9
TGTGCCAGCAGCCCTAGCGGGAGTAGGTACGAGCAGTACTTC
CASSPSGSRYEQYF
>12|-|TRBJ1-2|-|TRBV7-9
TGTTCCAGCAGCTTACAGGCATATGGCTACACCTTC
CSSSLQAYGYTF
>14|-|TRBJ2-7|TRBD1|TRBV6-5
TGTGCCAGCAGTAACTTTTACGGGACAGTGGAGCAGTACTTC
CASSNFYGTVEQYF
>13|-|TRBJ2-5|-|TRBV5-6
TGTGCCAGCAGCTTGGGCAGGAAAGAGACCCAGTACTTC
CASSLGRKETQYF
>14|once|TRBJ2-1|TRBD2|TRBV30
TGTGCCTGGAGCGGTAGCGGGGTCAACTTTGAGCAGTTCTTC
CAWSGSGVNFEQFF